This section outlines one TCR beta chain sequence together with its context. CDR3 length: 15 residues. Trimming cost V 1 base and J 9 bases; bases outside gene matches: 6. Germline CDR1 LGHDT, CDR2 YNNKEL (reference sequence). Cohort placement rested on clinical history that participants reported themselves. TCRdb's table, derived via immunoSEQ multiplex PCR, lists solely in-frame clones and lacks some. This sample has 150,000 to 200,000 clones, with more than 75% found just once. These data originate in a study of blood T cell repertoires in COVID-19. Study background: Material from acute and convalescent COVID-19 was sourced from the United States, Italy and Spain.

The source is a man aged 40-50 years who had recovered from COVID-19. Input material: PBMCs or T cells enriched from blood (not recorded which). This chain uses TRBV3-1 (or the pseudogene TRBV3-2) with TRBJ1-5, with 10 bases fitting TRBD1. In DNA, the CDR3 is TGTGCCAGCAGCCAAGGGACAGGGGGACCTCGGCCCCAGCATTTT. Translating it yields CASSQGTGGPRPQHF.